The T cell receptor beta chain described here comes from a study of cytomegalovirus exposure and HLA in healthy donors. Study-wide background: When 350 to 500 donors were genotyped, about 80% of them were found to fall in the Caucasian-associated ancestry cluster.

It was with 60 Vbeta and 13 Jbeta primers that the PCR ran. Libraries were prepared by immunoSEQ multiplex PCR; TCRdb keeps only in-frame clonotypes and omits some of them. The top ten clones hold 3.2% of a sample with roughly 100,000 clones, under 65% of them seen once. Germline V gene sequence: CDR1 SGHTA, CDR2 FQGNSA. The CDR3 is 14 amino acids. Trimming pared 3 bases from V and 10 bases from J, leaving 16 bases between. Study-level points and caveats: In an earlier analysis, most TCR beta V segments were productive about 87% or about 30% of the time. A link between a missense DCLRE1C variant and TCR beta V- and J-gene trimming emerged from a later analysis. Differences between HLA loci emerged in a later analysis of TCR association rates, with DRB1 most and HLA-C fewest.

On this clone: The antigen remains unidentified.

The gene calls are TRBV7-2 and TRBJ1-5; the D gene is possibly TRBD1 (6 bases). The sequenced sample consisted of PBMCs. This sequence originates from a man between 60 and 75 years old in good health and CMV-seronegative. CDR3 DNA: TGTGCCAGCAGCTTGGACAGAGCGAATCGACCCCAGCATTTT. Translated, it gives CASSLDRANRPQHF.